The text below deals with one T cell receptor beta chain. The source of the sample is a study of T cell responses to AZD1222 COVID-19 vaccine. The germline CDR1 and CDR2 sequences are LGHNA and YNFKEQ. V gave up 0 bases and J gave up 4 bases, with 21 bases separating them. This CDR3 spans 19 amino acids. Here immunoSEQ multiplex PCR was the method, and the copy in TCRdb shows in-frame clones only, minus some. In the table there are over 100,000 clones, about 83% of which are singletons. The source was peripheral blood, collected on day 0 of AZD1222 vaccination. This clonotype was obtained from an adult in good health. The chain links TRBV4-2 to TRBJ2-2, with D perhaps TRBD1 or TRBD2 (5 bases each). CDR3 DNA sequence: TGTGCCAGCAGCCAAGATCCCCCTCGGTCAGGGAGTGGCACCGGGGAGCTGTTTTTT. This sequence encodes CASSQDPPRSGSGTGELFF.